The present TCR beta chain was sequenced within a study of shared clonotypes between healthy human individuals. Every subset had its genomic DNA shared out evenly among several immunoSEQ plates. The protocol was immunoSEQ multiplex PCR, while the TCRdb copy is restricted to in-frame clones and leaves out a portion. This table holds roughly 2.2 million clones, 90% to 95% found once. Germline loops: CDR1 SQVTM, CDR2 ANQGSEA. The CDR3 runs 14 residues. The V gene end was trimmed by 7 bases and the J gene end by 1 base; junction bases not matched to a gene: 6. V is TRBV29-1 and J is TRBJ2-1; TRBD2 matches at 8 bases. The source is a man younger than 35 in good health. Some clones in this sample may be carry-over from other donors' samples. The sequencing sample was made of naive CD4+ T cells from PBMCs. The subset is: CD45RA+ positively selected. The DNA of the CDR3 is TGCAGCGCCGAACTAGCGGTGTCCTACAATGAGCAGTTCTTC. It specifies CSAELAVSYNEQFF.